The table lists the clone carrying this TCR beta chain with a few counts. The data stem from a study of blood T cell repertoires in COVID-19. For the study at large: The United States, Italy and Spain were the sources of the acute and convalescent COVID-19 samples. The analysed material was cDNA or gDNA that came from T cells, B-cell-depleted T cells, or PBMCs.

CDR1 is SGHNT and CDR2 is YYREEE in the germline V gene (reference sequence). Between the trimmed V and J ends, which lost 0 bases and 6 bases, there was a span of 9 bases. The CDR3 is 13 amino acids. The authors' processing: Reference gene primer amplification gave estimated nucleated cell counts. The assay was immunoSEQ multiplex PCR, and TCRdb's table has in-frame clones only and misses some. V, J and clone size were drawn from that table, and D and trimming were deduced from the DNA. The repertoire holds more than 65,000 clones, with approximately 90% as singletons. V usage is TRBV5-4 and J usage is TRBJ1-1; D is uncertain. The clonotype originates from a man aged 55 to 70 with acute or convalescent COVID-19. Sequencing input: peripheral blood. The CDR3 sequence is CASSLVSVSEAFF. CDR3 DNA: TGTGCCAGCAGCTTGGTGTCAGTGTCTGAAGCTTTCTTT.